Below, 4 T cell receptor beta chains from the same sample are listed, as sequenced in a study of graft-versus-host responses after intestinal transplantation. For these receptors, no antigen is known. The repertoire was sequenced with immunoSEQ multiplex PCR; TCRdb's copy has only in-frame clones and lacks some. The table shows around 120,000 clones, with 90% to 95% occurring only once. The material was unstimulated CD4+ T cells sorted from spleen or lymph node cells, obtained before intestinal transplant. These receptor sequences come from a human donor who received an intestinal transplant.

This clone was picked up a small number of times. The genes are TRBV4-1 and TRBJ1-2, with 9 bases lining up with TRBD1. The CDR3 covers 14 residues. Germline CDR1 is MGHRA and CDR2 is YSYEKL. Losses at the gene ends were 5 bases for V and 2 bases for J; bases not matched to a gene: 3. CDR3: CASSMGQGNYGYTF. DNA for the CDR3: TGCGCCAGCAGCATGGGACAGGGAAACTATGGCTACACCTTC.

This clone was seen once. The rearrangement links TRBV6-1 to TRBJ2-2; D unresolved. The CDR3 contains 16 residues. CDR1 MNHNS and CDR2 SASEGT come from the germline V gene. Trimming removed 4 bases at V and 4 bases at J, with 16 bases between. CDR3 nucleotides: TGTGCCAGCAGTGGAACGAGCCCCGGGCGCACCGGGGAGCTGTTTTTT. It yields the protein CASSGTSPGRTGELFF.

This clone showed up just once. This chain connects TRBV19 to TRBJ2-1; D is ambiguous. The V end was cut by 6 bases, the J end by 6 bases, with 15 bases between. The germline V gene has CDR1 LNHDA and CDR2 SQIVND (reference sequence). The length of the CDR3 is 14 residues. DNA of the CDR3: TGTGCCAGTAGGGGTGCGCAAAATGCCAATGAGCAGTTCTTC. Protein: CASRGAQNANEQFF.

V gene TRBV7-9 combines with J gene TRBJ2-3; 7 nucleotides align to TRBD2. The CDR3 consists of 17 residues. Trimming removed 5 bases from V and 1 base from J; junction bases left unmatched: 12. CDR1 is SEHNR and CDR2 is FQNEAQ in the germline V gene (reference sequence). The CDR3 DNA sequence: TGTGCCAGCAGCCGGACCTTAGCGGGCCCCGGCACAGATACGCAGTATTTT. Amino acids: CASSRTLAGPGTDTQYF.